This T cell receptor beta chain was profiled in a study of T cell repertoires in cytomegalovirus infection. Study as a whole: It was the public TCR beta signatures that indicated both CMV infection and matching HLA type.

This CDR3 has 13 residues. Deletions cut 6 bases from V and 4 bases from J, with 11 bases between. TCRdb redid the calling of the reads with MiXCR, one entry per CDR3 protein. Counted here are roughly 230,000 distinct CDR3 sequences, about 20% occurring once; the ten biggest clones make up 15% to 20%. The sample holds a few counts of this clonotype. Sequencing was carried out using CD8+ T cells from PBMCs. This TCR came from a human donor in good health (CMV status not recorded). Some clones in this sample may be carry-over from other donors' samples. The gene calls are TRBV12-3 or TRBV12-4 and TRBJ2-3; D is undetermined. In DNA, the CDR3 is TGTGCCAGCAGCAGACCCTGGGCAGATACGCAGTATTTT. It is translated as CASSRPWADTQYF.